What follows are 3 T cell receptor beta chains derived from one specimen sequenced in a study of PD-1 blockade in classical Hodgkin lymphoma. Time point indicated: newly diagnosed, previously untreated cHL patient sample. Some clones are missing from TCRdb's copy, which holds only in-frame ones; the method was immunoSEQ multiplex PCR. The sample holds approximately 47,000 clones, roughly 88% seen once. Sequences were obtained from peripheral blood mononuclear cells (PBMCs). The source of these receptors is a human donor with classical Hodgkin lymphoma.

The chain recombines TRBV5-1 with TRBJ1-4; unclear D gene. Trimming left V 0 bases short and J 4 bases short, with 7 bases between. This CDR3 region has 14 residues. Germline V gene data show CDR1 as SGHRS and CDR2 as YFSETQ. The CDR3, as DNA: TGCGCCAGCAGCTTGGCCGGTGATAATGAAAAACTGTTTTTT. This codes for CASSLAGDNEKLFF.

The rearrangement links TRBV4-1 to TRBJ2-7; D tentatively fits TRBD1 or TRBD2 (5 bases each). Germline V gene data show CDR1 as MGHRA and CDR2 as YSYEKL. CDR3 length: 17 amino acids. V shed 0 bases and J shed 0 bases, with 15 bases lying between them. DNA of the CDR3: TGCGCCAGCAGCCAAGAGCGCGAGGGGCTGACCTCCTACGAGCAGTACTTC. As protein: CASSQEREGLTSYEQYF.

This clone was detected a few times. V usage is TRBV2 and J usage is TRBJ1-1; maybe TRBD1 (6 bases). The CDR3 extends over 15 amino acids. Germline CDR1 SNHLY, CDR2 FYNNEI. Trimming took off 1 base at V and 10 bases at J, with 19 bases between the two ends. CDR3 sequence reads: CASSEVLTGIATAFF. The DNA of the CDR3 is TGTGCCAGCAGTGAAGTACTGACAGGCATAGCGACAGCTTTCTTT.